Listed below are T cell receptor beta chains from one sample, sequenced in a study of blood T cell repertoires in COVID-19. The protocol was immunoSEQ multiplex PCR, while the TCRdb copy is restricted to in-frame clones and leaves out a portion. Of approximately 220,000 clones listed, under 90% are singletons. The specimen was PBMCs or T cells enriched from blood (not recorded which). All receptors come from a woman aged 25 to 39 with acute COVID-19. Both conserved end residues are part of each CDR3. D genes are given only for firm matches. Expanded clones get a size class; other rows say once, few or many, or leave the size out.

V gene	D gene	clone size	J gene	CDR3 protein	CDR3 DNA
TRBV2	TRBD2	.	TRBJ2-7	CASSELTGGSYEQYF	TGTGCCAGCAGTGAACTTACGGGGGGGTCCTACGAGCAGTACTTC
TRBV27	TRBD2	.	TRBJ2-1	CASSSPGTSSYNEQFF	TGTGCCAGCAGTTCGCCAGGGACTAGCTCCTACAATGAGCAGTTCTTC
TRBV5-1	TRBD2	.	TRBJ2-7	CASSQGTSGGIYEQYF	TGCGCCAGCAGCCAAGGGACTAGCGGGGGGATATACGAGCAGTACTTC
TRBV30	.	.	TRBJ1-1	CAWSVTLNTEAFF	TGTGCCTGGAGTGTAACTCTGAACACTGAAGCTTTCTTT
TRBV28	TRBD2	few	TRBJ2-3	CASSLVGYLAGKNKSTDTQYF	TGTGCCAGCAGTTTGGTCGGATACCTAGCGGGAAAAAATAAAAGCACAGATACGCAGTATTTT
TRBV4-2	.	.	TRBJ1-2	CASSQDRQRSGYGYTF	TGTGCCAGCAGCCAAGATCGGCAGCGGAGTGGCTATGGCTACACCTTC
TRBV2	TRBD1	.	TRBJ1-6	CASSEGQGARSPLHF	TGTGCCAGCAGTGAGGGACAGGGGGCGAGGTCACCCCTCCACTTT
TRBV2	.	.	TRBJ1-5	CASSDQVNQPQHF	TGTGCCAGCAGTGACCAGGTCAATCAGCCCCAGCATTTT
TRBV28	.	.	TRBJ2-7	CASSLGQGVYEQYF	TGTGCCAGCAGTTTAGGGCAGGGTGTATACGAGCAGTACTTC
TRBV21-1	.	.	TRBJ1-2	CASSKDKEEVYGYTF	TGTGCCAGCAGCAAAGACAAGGAGGAAGTGTATGGCTACACCTTC
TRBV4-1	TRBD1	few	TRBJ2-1	CASSLGQERYNEQFF	TGCGCCAGCAGCCTTGGACAGGAACGTTACAATGAGCAGTTCTTC
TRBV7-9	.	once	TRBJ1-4	CASSSRKGGGEKLFF	TGTGCCAGCAGCTCCCGGAAGGGAGGGGGGGAAAAACTGTTTTTT
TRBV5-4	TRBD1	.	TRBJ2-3	CASSSDRGHLIETDTQYF	TGTGCCAGCAGCTCCGACAGGGGCCACCTAATCGAAACAGATACGCAGTATTTT
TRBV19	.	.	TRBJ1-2	CASRNVGHGRYNYGYTF	TGTGCCAGTAGAAACGTGGGCCACGGAAGGTATAACTATGGCTACACCTTC
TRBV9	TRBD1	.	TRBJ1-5	CASSVGGTDNQPQHF	TGTGCCAGCAGCGTAGGGGGGACAGACAATCAGCCCCAGCATTTT
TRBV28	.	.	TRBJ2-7	CASSFRGYEQYF	TGTGCCAGCAGTTTCCGGGGATACGAGCAGTACTTC
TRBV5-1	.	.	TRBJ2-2	CASSSHAANTGELFF	TGCGCCAGCAGCTCCCACGCAGCGAACACCGGGGAGCTGTTTTTT
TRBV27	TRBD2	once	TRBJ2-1	CASSSYSSGGAYEQFF	TGTGCCAGCAGTTCCTATTCTAGCGGGGGTGCCTATGAGCAGTTCTTC
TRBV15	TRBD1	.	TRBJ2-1	CATTPGGNEQFF	TGTGCCACCACCCCAGGGGGCAATGAGCAGTTCTTC
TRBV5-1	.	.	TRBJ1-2	CASSLRRTLDGYTF	TGCGCCAGCAGCTTGAGGAGAACCCTCGATGGCTACACCTTC
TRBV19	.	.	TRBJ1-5	CASSISGASNQPQHF	TGTGCCAGTAGTATATCAGGGGCCAGCAATCAGCCCCAGCATTTT
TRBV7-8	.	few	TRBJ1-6	CASSLGNLLSNSPLHF	TGTGCCAGCAGCTTGGGTAATCTACTAAGTAATTCACCCCTCCACTTT
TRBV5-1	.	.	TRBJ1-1	CASSSGQNTEAFF	TGCGCCAGCAGCTCTGGACAGAACACTGAAGCTTTCTTT
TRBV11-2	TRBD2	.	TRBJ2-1	CASSAGGPYNEQFF	TGTGCCAGCAGTGCGGGGGGCCCATACAATGAGCAGTTCTTC
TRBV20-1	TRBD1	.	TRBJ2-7	CSARTATGVIF	TGCAGTGCTAGAACAGCCACAGGGGTGATCTTC
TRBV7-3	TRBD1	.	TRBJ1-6	CASSLQGGDNSPLHF	TGTGCCAGCAGCTTGCAGGGGGGAGATAATTCACCCCTCCACTTT
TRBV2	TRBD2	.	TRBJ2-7	CASTREAWTTRAYEQYF	TGTGCCAGCACTCGGGAGGCGTGGACAACGCGGGCCTACGAGCAGTACTTC
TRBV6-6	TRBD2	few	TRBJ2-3	CASSRAIMGGDTDTQYF	TGTGCCAGCAGTCGGGCGATAATGGGGGGGGACACAGATACGCAGTATTTT
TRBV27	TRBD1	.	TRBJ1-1	CASKTGANTEAFF	TGTGCCAGTAAGACAGGGGCGAACACTGAAGCTTTCTTT
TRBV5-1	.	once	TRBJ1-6	CASSSGRQSSSYNSPLHF	TGCGCCAGCAGCTCCGGGAGACAGTCGAGCTCCTATAATTCACCCCTCCACTTT
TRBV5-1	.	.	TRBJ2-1	CASSRRTGEYNEQFF	TGCGCCAGCAGCCGCCGAACGGGGGAGTACAATGAGCAGTTCTTC
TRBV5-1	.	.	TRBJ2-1	CASSPNPNQGYEQFF	TGCGCCAGCAGCCCAAACCCCAACCAGGGGTATGAGCAGTTCTTC
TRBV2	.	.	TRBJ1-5	CASKEDSNQPQHF	TGTGCCAGCAAGGAGGATAGCAATCAGCCCCAGCATTTT
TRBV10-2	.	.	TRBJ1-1	CASSEYRDTEAFF	TGCGCCAGCAGTGAGTACAGGGACACTGAAGCTTTCTTT
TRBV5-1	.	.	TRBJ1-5	CASSLVIGQPQHF	TGCGCCAGCAGCTTGGTAATTGGCCAGCCCCAGCATTTT
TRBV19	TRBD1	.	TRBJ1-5	CASRDRTGSPNQPQHF	TGTGCCAGTAGGGACCGGACAGGTTCCCCCAATCAGCCCCAGCATTTT
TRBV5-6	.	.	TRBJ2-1	CASSLEFGSYNEQFF	TGTGCCAGCAGCTTGGAGTTCGGCTCCTACAATGAGCAGTTCTTC
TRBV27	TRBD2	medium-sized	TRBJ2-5	CASSSGTSEIKDQYF	TGTGCCAGCAGTTCCGGGACTAGCGAAATAAAGGACCAGTACTTC
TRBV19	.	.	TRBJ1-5	CASIGGAILSNQPQHF	TGTGCCAGTATAGGGGGGGCTATTTTAAGCAATCAGCCCCAGCATTTT
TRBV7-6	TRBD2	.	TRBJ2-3	CASSLTSGGGTDMQYF	TGTGCCAGCAGCTTAACCAGCGGGGGGGGCACAGATATGCAGTATTTT
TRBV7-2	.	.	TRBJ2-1	CASTVPRSEQFF	TGTGCCAGTACCGTTCCCCGGAGTGAGCAGTTCTTC
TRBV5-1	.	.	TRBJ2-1	CASSLEGRGNEQFF	TGCGCCAGCAGCTTGGAGGGCAGGGGCAATGAGCAGTTCTTC
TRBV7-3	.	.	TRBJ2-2	CASSASWQNTGELFF	TGTGCCAGCAGCGCATCCTGGCAGAACACCGGGGAGCTGTTTTTT
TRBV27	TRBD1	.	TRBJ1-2	CASRPTGLYGYTF	TGTGCCAGCAGGCCGACAGGGCTCTATGGCTACACCTTC
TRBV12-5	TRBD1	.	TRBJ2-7	CASGPGQGQNEQYF	TGTGCTAGTGGTCCTGGACAGGGGCAAAACGAGCAGTACTTC
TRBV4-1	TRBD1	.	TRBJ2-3	CASSQETARTGGGGTQYF	TGCGCCAGCAGCCAAGAGACAGCCCGGACAGGGGGCGGTGGTACGCAGTATTTT
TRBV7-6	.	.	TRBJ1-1	CASSLARANFLAEAFF	TGTGCCAGCAGCTTAGCCAGGGCTAATTTCCTGGCTGAAGCTTTCTTT
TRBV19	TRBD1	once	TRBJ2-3	CASSIPSDRGSDTQYF	TGTGCCAGTAGTATACCCTCGGACAGGGGGTCAGATACGCAGTATTTT
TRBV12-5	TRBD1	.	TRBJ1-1	CASGPGQGLNTEAFF	TGTGCTAGTGGTCCAGGACAGGGTTTGAACACTGAAGCTTTCTTT
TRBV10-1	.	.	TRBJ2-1	CASGAAGINEQFF	TGCGCCAGCGGGGCGGCAGGGATCAATGAGCAGTTCTTC
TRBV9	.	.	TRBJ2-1	CASSVRSNEQFF	TGTGCCAGCAGCGTAAGGAGCAATGAGCAGTTCTTC
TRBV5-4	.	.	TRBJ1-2	CASASDKGAYGYTF	TGTGCCAGCGCGTCGGACAAGGGTGCCTATGGCTACACCTTC
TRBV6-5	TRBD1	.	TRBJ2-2	CASSSGQGPTGELFF	TGTGCCAGCAGTTCTGGACAGGGCCCCACCGGGGAGCTGTTTTTT